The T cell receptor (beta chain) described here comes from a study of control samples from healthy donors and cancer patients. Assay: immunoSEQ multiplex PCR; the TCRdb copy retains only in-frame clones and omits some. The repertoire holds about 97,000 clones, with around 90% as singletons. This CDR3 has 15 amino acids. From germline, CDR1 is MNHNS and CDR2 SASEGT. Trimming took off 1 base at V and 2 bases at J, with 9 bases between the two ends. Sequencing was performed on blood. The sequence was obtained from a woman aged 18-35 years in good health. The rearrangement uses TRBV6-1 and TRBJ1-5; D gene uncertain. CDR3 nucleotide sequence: TGTGCCAGCAGTGAAGAGGGATCGGGCAATCAGCCCCAGCATTTT. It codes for CASSEEGSGNQPQHF.